This T cell receptor (beta chain) comes out of a study of blood T cell repertoires in COVID-19. On the study more broadly: Sites in the United States, Italy and Spain provided acute and convalescent COVID-19 samples.

This CDR3 region has 12 residues. Germline V gene lookup returns CDR1 MDHEN and CDR2 SYDVKM. Trimming shortened V by 6 bases and J by 5 bases, and 10 bases separated the two germline ends. This clone appeared a few times. Here immunoSEQ multiplex PCR was the method, and the copy in TCRdb shows in-frame clones only, minus some. The table shows 200,000 to 250,000 clones, with about nine tenths occurring only once. The chain links TRBV28 to TRBJ1-1; D is unclear. The source material was peripheral blood. The TCR originated in a man in his sixties who had recovered from COVID-19. The CDR3 DNA sequence: TGTGCCAGCAGACGAGCGGAGACTGAAGCTTTCTTT. It encodes CASRRAETEAFF.